Presented here are 21 T cell receptor beta chains from one specimen sequenced in a study of T cell responses to AZD1222 COVID-19 vaccine. Sequencing was performed with immunoSEQ multiplex PCR; in TCRdb, only in-frame clones are kept and a portion is missing. The table has around 150,000 clones, approximately 90% seen once; the top ten hold around 1.8%. This specimen was peripheral blood, taken 28 days after the second AZD1222 dose. The receptors here all came from an adult who received the AZD1222 COVID-19 vaccine.

Concerning this clone: The junction differs from germline at one of its ends, possibly a read error. The rearrangement joins TRBV12-3 or TRBV12-4 to TRBJ2-3; D is possibly TRBD2 (6 bases). This CDR3 is 12 amino acids long. In DNA, the CDR3 is TGTGCCAGCAGTTTAGGGAGGGGAAATCGGTCTTTT. This gives the protein CASSLGRGNRSF.

The rearrangement joins TRBV7-2 to TRBJ1-2; tentative D call: TRBD1 (6 bases). V lost 3 bases, J lost 2 bases, and 13 bases lay in between. CDR3 length: 15 amino acids. Germline CDR1 and CDR2: SGHTA and FQGNSA. CDR3 sequence: CASSFARDTNYGYTF. The CDR3 bases are TGTGCCAGCAGCTTTGCCCGGGACACGAACTATGGCTACACCTTC.

J is TRBJ1-1 and V is TRBV6-6; no clear D gene. V lost 4 bases and J 5 bases, leaving 11 bases between the germline ends. The CDR3 length is 13 residues. Germline V CDR1 and CDR2: MNHNY, SVGAGI (reference sequence). CDR3 DNA: TGTGCCAGCAGTTGGGTTTCGAGGACTGAAGCTTTCTTT. Its protein product is CASSWVSRTEAFF.

The chain employs TRBV25-1 and TRBJ2-5; D call uncertain. Trimming took 2 bases from V and 13 from J, leaving 5 bases between them. Looked up from germline, CDR1 is MGHDK and CDR2 is SYGVNS. The CDR3 spans 9 residues. The CDR3 loop is CASSEPPYF. The CDR3 DNA reads TGTGCCAGCAGTGAACCCCCGTACTTC.

J is TRBJ2-7 and V is TRBV4-2, with 12 bases fitting TRBD2. V shed 4 bases and J 4 bases; nucleotides not matched to a gene: 11. The V gene's germline CDR1 is LGHNA and CDR2 YNFKEQ. The CDR3 loop spans 17 amino acids. This CDR3 reads CASSRQLAGGSLYEQYF. DNA of the CDR3: TGTGCCAGCAGCCGTCAACTAGCGGGAGGCTCCTTGTACGAGCAGTACTTC.

J is TRBJ2-5 and V is TRBV5-1; D unclear. Per germline, CDR1 SGHRS and CDR2 YFSETQ. This CDR3 region has 14 residues. V was clipped by 3 bases and J by 8 bases, with 17 bases between them. This chain's CDR3 is CASSSPDSVETQYF. The DNA for the CDR3 is TGCGCCAGCAGCTCGCCTGACTCGGTAGAAACCCAGTACTTC. Based on the CDR3 plus reference TRBV5-1 and TRBJ2-5, the full variable domain is KAGVTQTPRYLIKTRGQQVTLSCSPISGHRSVSWYQQTPGQGLQFLFEYFSETQRNKGNFPGRFSGRQFSNSRSEMNVSTLELGDSALYLCASSSPDSVETQYFGPGTRLLVL.

This chain uses TRBV18 with TRBJ2-3; 8 positions match TRBD1. The CDR3 extends over 13 amino acids. Germline V gives CDR1 KGHSH, CDR2 LQKENI. Trimming at V came to 3 bases and at J to 11 bases, leaving 7 bases not matched to a gene. CDR3 region: CASSPRAGGMQYF. The CDR3 nucleotides read TGTGCCAGCTCACCGAGGGCAGGGGGCATGCAGTATTTT.

The chain joins TRBV4-1 to TRBJ1-3, with D tentatively TRBD1 (6 bases). Deletions cut 1 base from V and 1 base from J, with 14 bases between. The CDR3 loop spans 17 amino acids. Per germline, CDR1 MGHRA and CDR2 YSYEKL. For the CDR3, the DNA is TGCGCCAGCAGCCAAGTTACAGGGAGGGGATCTGGAAACACCATATATTTT. It yields the protein CASSQVTGRGSGNTIYF.

The CDR3 loop is CASSQPISGNQPQHF. In nucleotides, the CDR3 is TGTGCCAGCAGCCAGCCCATTTCCGGCAATCAGCCCCAGCATTTT. The V call is TRBV6-5, the J call TRBJ1-5; the D is unclear. Per the germline V gene, CDR1 is MNHEY and CDR2 is SVGAGI. The CDR3 runs 15 residues. The V end lost 6 bases, the J end lost 2 bases, and 14 bases lay between the germline ends.

The chain joins TRBV6-5 to TRBJ2-1; TRBD2 matches at 7 bases. Germline loops: CDR1 MNHEY, CDR2 SVGAGI. Trimming cost V 6 bases and J 7 bases; bases outside gene matches: 9. This CDR3 is built from 14 residues. The CDR3: CASSGLERRNEQFF. For the CDR3, the DNA is TGTGCCAGCAGCGGACTAGAGAGGAGGAATGAGCAGTTCTTC.

The chain has TRBV5-6 and TRBJ1-6; D not resolved. Deletions cut 4 bases from V and 0 bases from J, with 14 bases between. This CDR3 has 17 amino acids. The germline V gene has CDR1 SGHDT and CDR2 YYEEEE. Written as DNA, the CDR3 is TGTGCCAGCAGCCCCGGCGGGCCGAGCTCCTATAATTCACCCCTCCACTTT. It codes for CASSPGGPSSYNSPLHF.

The V call is TRBV5-1, the J call TRBJ2-1, with TRBD1 matching 9 bases. The CDR3 is 13 amino acids. Germline V gene lookup returns CDR1 SGHRS and CDR2 YFSETQ. V dropped 5 bases and J dropped 9; count of bases not matched to a gene: 6. The CDR3 sequence is CASSRDRAGEQFF. CDR3 nucleotide sequence: TGCGCCAGCAGTCGGGACAGGGCAGGTGAGCAGTTCTTC. Drawing the rest from reference TRBV5-1 and TRBJ2-1, the complete variable domain is KAGVTQTPRYLIKTRGQQVTLSCSPISGHRSVSWYQQTPGQGLQFLFEYFSETQRNKGNFPGRFSGRQFSNSRSEMNVSTLELGDSALYLCASSRDRAGEQFFGPGTRLTVL.

This clone showed up just once. J is TRBJ1-1 and V is TRBV6-1, with D unresolved. The CDR3 consists of 16 residues. Germline CDR1 is MNHNS and CDR2 is SASEGT. The germline V and J ends were trimmed by 1 base and 1 base, with 13 bases remaining between them. The CDR3 loop reads CASSEGTVGSNTEAFF. DNA of the CDR3: TGTGCCAGCAGTGAAGGGACCGTCGGGTCGAACACTGAAGCTTTCTTT.

The CDR3 is CASSIGTGTSGYTF. The DNA for the CDR3 is TGTGCCAGTAGTATAGGGACAGGAACTAGTGGCTACACCTTC. This chain connects TRBV19 to TRBJ1-2; 7 nucleotides agree with TRBD1. Per germline, CDR1 LNHDA and CDR2 SQIVND (reference sequence). J gave up 7 bases and V 1 base, and 6 bases lay outside the gene matches. The CDR3 extends over 14 amino acids.

This chain links TRBV5-1 with TRBJ2-2; 7 bases line up with TRBD1. The germline CDR1 and CDR2 sequences are SGHRS and YFSETQ. V shed 6 bases, J shed 4 bases, and the junction held 9 bases outside the gene matches. The length of the CDR3 is 15 residues. The CDR3 loop is CASNDRDRPTGELFF. CDR3 in DNA: TGCGCCAGCAATGATCGGGACAGACCCACCGGGGAGCTGTTTTTT.

The chain recombines TRBV11-2 with TRBJ1-5, with 7 bases matching TRBD1. V lost 5 bases, J lost 0 bases, and 13 bases stayed unmatched. CDR1 is SGHAT and CDR2 is FQNNGV in the germline V gene. The length of the CDR3 is 18 residues. The CDR3 bases are TGTGCCAGCAGCCCCCTTACAGGGGCCGACGATAGCAATCAGCCCCAGCATTTT. Residues: CASSPLTGADDSNQPQHF.

The rearrangement links TRBV2 to TRBJ2-3; no firm D call. The CDR3 totals 12 residues. V lost 6 bases and J 0 bases, leaving 4 bases between the germline ends. Germline CDR1 SNHLY, CDR2 FYNNEI. This CDR3 reads CASRASTDTQYF. CDR3 bases: TGTGCCAGCAGGGCTAGCACAGATACGCAGTATTTT.

V usage is TRBV7-3 and J usage is TRBJ2-2; D is unclear. This CDR3 has 15 amino acids. Germline values: CDR1 SGHTA, CDR2 FQGTGA. The V end was cut by 5 bases, the J end by 0 bases, with 10 bases between. CDR3 coding DNA: TGTGCCAGCAGCCCAGGTGGGACGAACACCGGGGAGCTGTTTTTT. Amino acids: CASSPGGTNTGELFF.

This rearrangement joins TRBV2 to TRBJ2-7; TRBD2 agrees at 8 bases. V dropped 7 bases and J dropped 7; count of bases not matched to a gene: 3. The CDR3 consists of 11 residues. Germline assignment: CDR1 SNHLY and CDR2 FYNNEI. This chain's CDR3 is CASTREGEQYF. CDR3 nucleotides: TGTGCCAGCACCCGGGAGGGGGAGCAGTACTTC.

This rearrangement joins TRBV3-1 (or the pseudogene TRBV3-2) to TRBJ1-2; possibly TRBD1 for D (5 bases). The CDR3 has 17 amino acids. V lost 1 base to trimming and J lost 0 bases, with 15 bases between them. The V gene's germline CDR1 is LGHDT and CDR2 YNNKEL (reference sequence). The CDR3 sequence is CASSQGRWGSSNYGYTF. As DNA, the CDR3 is TGTGCCAGCAGCCAAGGACGTTGGGGCAGCTCTAACTATGGCTACACCTTC.

This chain connects TRBV9 to TRBJ2-1; a weak D match, TRBD2 (7 bases). V dropped 4 bases and J dropped 4 bases, with 18 bases sitting between them. The CDR3 length is 16 residues. From germline, CDR1 is SGDLS and CDR2 YYNGEE. The CDR3 region is CASSPRGASGYNEQFF. The CDR3 DNA is TGTGCCAGCAGCCCCCGGGGGGCTAGCGGATACAATGAGCAGTTCTTC.